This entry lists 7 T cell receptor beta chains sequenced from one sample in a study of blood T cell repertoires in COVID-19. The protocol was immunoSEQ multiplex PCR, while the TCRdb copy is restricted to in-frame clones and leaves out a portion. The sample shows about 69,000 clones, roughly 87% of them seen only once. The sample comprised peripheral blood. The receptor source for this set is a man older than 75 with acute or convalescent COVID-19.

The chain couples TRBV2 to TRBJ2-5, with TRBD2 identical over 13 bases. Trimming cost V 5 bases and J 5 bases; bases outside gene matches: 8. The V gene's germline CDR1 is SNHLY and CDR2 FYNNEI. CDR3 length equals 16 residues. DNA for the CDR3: TGTGCCAGCAGTCGGACTAGCGGGAGAGGAGGCGAGACCCAGTACTTC. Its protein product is CASSRTSGRGGETQYF.

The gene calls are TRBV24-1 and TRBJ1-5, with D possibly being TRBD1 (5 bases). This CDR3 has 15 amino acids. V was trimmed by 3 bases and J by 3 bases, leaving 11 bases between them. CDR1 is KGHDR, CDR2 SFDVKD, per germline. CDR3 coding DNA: TGTGCCACCAGTGATCGGCAGGGCCCCAATCAGCCCCAGCATTTT. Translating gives CATSDRQGPNQPQHF.

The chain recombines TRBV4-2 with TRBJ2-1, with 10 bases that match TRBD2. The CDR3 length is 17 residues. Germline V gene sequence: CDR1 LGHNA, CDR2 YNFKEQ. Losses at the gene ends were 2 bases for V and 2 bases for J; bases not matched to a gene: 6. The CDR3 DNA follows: TGTGCCAGCAGCCAAACCTCCGGGACTAGCGCCTACAATGAGCAGTTCTTC. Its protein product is CASSQTSGTSAYNEQFF.

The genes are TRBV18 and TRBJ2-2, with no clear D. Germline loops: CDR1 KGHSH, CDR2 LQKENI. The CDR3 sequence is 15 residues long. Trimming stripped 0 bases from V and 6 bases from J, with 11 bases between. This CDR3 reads CASSPPNRVAGELFF. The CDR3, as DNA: TGTGCCAGCTCACCACCCAATCGGGTAGCCGGGGAGCTGTTTTTT.

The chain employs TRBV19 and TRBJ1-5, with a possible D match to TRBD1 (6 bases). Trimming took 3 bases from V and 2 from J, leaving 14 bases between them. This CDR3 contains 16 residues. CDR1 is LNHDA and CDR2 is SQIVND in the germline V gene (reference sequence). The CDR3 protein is CASSMSGARRNQPQHF. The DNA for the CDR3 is TGTGCCAGTAGTATGTCAGGGGCGCGGCGCAATCAGCCCCAGCATTTT.

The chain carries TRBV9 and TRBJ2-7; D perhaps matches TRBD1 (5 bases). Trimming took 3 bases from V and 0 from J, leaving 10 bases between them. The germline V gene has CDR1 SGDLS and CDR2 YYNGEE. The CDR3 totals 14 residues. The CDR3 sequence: CASSALGASYEQYF. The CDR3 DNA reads TGTGCCAGCAGCGCCTTAGGGGCCTCCTACGAGCAGTACTTC.

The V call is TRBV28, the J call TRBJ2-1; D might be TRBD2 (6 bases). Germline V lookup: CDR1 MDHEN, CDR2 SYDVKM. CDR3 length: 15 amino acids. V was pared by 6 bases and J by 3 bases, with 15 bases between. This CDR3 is CASRGPGENYNEQFF. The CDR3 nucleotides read TGTGCCAGCAGGGGTCCGGGGGAAAACTACAATGAGCAGTTCTTC.